The 5 T cell receptor beta chains given below trace back to one sample, sequenced in a study of blood T cells in healthy people across ages. Using a J-beta primer mix together with a sample-barcoded 5' primer, a second PCR was run for 7 to 11 cycles. MiXCR was run by TCRdb on the 5' RACE reads, yielding one entry per CDR3 protein. This sample yields roughly 1.7 million distinct CDR3 sequences, of which roughly a third are seen a single time; roughly 10% belongs to the top ten. The specimen was blood. The receptors stem from a woman aged 30 to 39 in good health.

Details on this clonotype: A read error may explain this, as a much larger clone is one base away. The genes are TRBV20-1 and TRBJ2-6; 8 nucleotides agree with TRBD1. Germline-derived CDR1 and CDR2 are DFQATT and SNEGSKA (reference sequence). CDR3 length: 18 residues. The DNA for the CDR3 is TGCAGTGCTAGAGCCTCGACAGGGGAGCCCTCTGGGGCCAACGCCCTGACTTTC. Translation: CSARASTGEPSGANALTF.

The chain is built from TRBV20-1 and TRBJ1-5; D gene unclear. The length of the CDR3 is 14 residues. Germline V CDR1 and CDR2: DFQATT, SNEGSKA (reference sequence). V lost 6 bases and J lost 6, with 18 bases in between. Written as DNA, the CDR3 is TGCAGTGCCGGGCAAAGCCGGTCCGCTCAGCCCCAGCATTTT. Its protein is CSAGQSRSAQPQHF.

This clonotype was recorded a few times. V and J are TRBV15 and TRBJ2-2, with TRBD1 matching over 12 bases. Germline lookup yields CDR1 LNHNV and CDR2 YYDKDF (reference sequence). The trim removed 5 bases at V and 6 bases at J, leaving 7 bases unmatched. The CDR3 consists of 16 residues. The CDR3, as DNA: TGTGCCACCAGCGGCGGGACAGGGGGCGCATCCGGGGAGCTGTTTTTT. Protein product: CATSGGTGGASGELFF.

This clonotype has just a few counts. The chain joins TRBV6-1 to TRBJ2-5, with 8 bases that match TRBD2. Germline CDR1 and CDR2: MNHNS and SASEGT. Unmatched junction bases numbered 9, after V lost 11 bases and J lost 4 bases. The CDR3 loop spans 13 amino acids. CDR3 nucleotide sequence: TGTGCCGCGGACCGGGGGGGGCGAGAGACCCAGTACTTC. Translating gives CAADRGGRETQYF.

The chain employs TRBV4-1 and TRBJ2-4; D perhaps matches TRBD2 (5 bases). The DNA matches TRBJ2-5 better at its end, which makes the J call doubtful. CDR3 size: 16 residues. Germline CDR1 MGHRA, CDR2 YSYEKL. DNA of the CDR3: TGCGCCAGCAGCCAAGGGCCAGTGGGAGCGACTGGGACCCAGTACTTC. Amino acid sequence: CASSQGPVGATGTQYF.